The 13 T cell receptor beta chains listed next were all sequenced from one sample in a study of T cell changes during pregnancy in multiple sclerosis. The repertoire was sequenced with immunoSEQ multiplex PCR; TCRdb's copy has only in-frame clones and lacks some. In the table there are tens of thousands of clones, 90% of which are singletons. Material: CD4+ T cells from peripheral blood mononuclear cells, obtained in the second trimester of pregnancy. The receptor set was obtained from a female donor in good health, enrolled as a control in a pregnancy study.

V is TRBV18 and J is TRBJ2-3; the match to TRBD2 covers 9 bases. J was trimmed by 0 bases and V by 3 bases; bases with no gene match: 10. The V gene's germline CDR1 is KGHSH and CDR2 LQKENI. The CDR3 contains 18 residues. The CDR3 nucleotides are TGTGCCAGCTCACCGGTGCGCCAGCGGGGGGAAAGCACAGATACGCAGTATTTT. Translating it yields CASSPVRQRGESTDTQYF.

V gene TRBV9 combines with J gene TRBJ2-3, with 11 bases that match TRBD2. V lost 2 bases, J lost 0 bases, and 2 bases stayed unmatched. This CDR3 contains 16 residues. Germline CDR1 SGDLS, CDR2 YYNGEE. CDR3: CASSVGTSGSTDTQYF. CDR3 DNA sequence: TGTGCCAGCAGCGTTGGGACTAGCGGAAGCACAGATACGCAGTATTTT.

In this sample, this clone turned up once. The V and J genes are TRBV6-6 and TRBJ1-3; D might be TRBD1 (5 bases). Germline loops: CDR1 MNHNY, CDR2 SVGAGI (reference sequence). CDR3 length: 14 residues. V was shortened by 7 bases and J by 2 bases, with 12 bases between the two germline ends. CDR3 nucleotide sequence: TGTGCCAGCACTCGTCGGGGGGCTGGAAACACCATATATTTT. It encodes CASTRRGAGNTIYF.

The V and J genes are TRBV27 and TRBJ2-2; 11 nucleotides align to TRBD1. The germline V gene encodes CDR1 MNHEY and CDR2 SMNVEV (reference sequence). Unmatched junction bases numbered 7, after V lost 2 bases and J lost 2 bases. The CDR3 runs to 18 residues. The CDR3 here is CASSLIGQGARNTGELFF. Here the CDR3 DNA reads TGTGCCAGCAGTTTAATAGGACAGGGGGCACGAAACACCGGGGAGCTGTTTTTT.

V usage is TRBV5-1 and J usage is TRBJ2-5; 10 bases map to TRBD2. Losses at the gene ends were 4 bases for V and 1 base for J; bases not matched to a gene: 7. The length of the CDR3 is 16 residues. Germline CDR1 reads SGHRS; CDR2 reads YFSETQ. The CDR3 DNA reads as TGCGCCAGCAGCAAAAGCGGGGGGGCCGGCCAAGAGACCCAGTACTTC. Protein: CASSKSGGAGQETQYF.

The chain carries TRBV30 and TRBJ2-1; TRBD2 might be the D (5 bases). Germline CDR1 and CDR2: GTSNPN and SVGIG (reference sequence). This CDR3 spans 14 amino acids. V lost 1 base and J lost 10, with 17 bases in between. CDR3 sequence (DNA): TGTGCCTGGAGTGGTGACTCGAGGGCACGGGAGCAGTTCTTC. It translates to CAWSGDSRAREQFF.

Only a few counts were recorded for this clone. This chain connects TRBV29-1 to TRBJ1-1, with 9 bases aligning to TRBD1. V shed 3 bases, J shed 5 bases, and the junction held 10 bases outside the gene matches. Germline V gene data show CDR1 as SQVTM and CDR2 as ANQGSEA. The CDR3 extends over 15 amino acids. The CDR3 is CSVETLTGGSTEAFF. For the CDR3, the DNA is TGCAGCGTTGAGACGCTGACAGGGGGGAGTACTGAAGCTTTCTTT.

The rearrangement uses TRBV30 and TRBJ1-2; D not certain. This CDR3 is built from 11 residues. Trimming stripped 5 bases from V and 8 bases from J, with 12 bases between. CDR1 and CDR2 from the germline V gene are GTSNPN and SVGIG (reference sequence). The CDR3 region is CAWAFGWGYTF. DNA of the CDR3: TGTGCCTGGGCCTTCGGGTGGGGCTACACCTTC.

V usage is TRBV11-3 and J usage is TRBJ1-2; weak D call: TRBD1 (5 bases). V was trimmed by 0 bases and J by 4 bases, leaving 12 bases between them. Germline CDR1 reads SGHNT; CDR2 reads YENEEA. This CDR3 contains 15 residues. CDR3 DNA sequence: TGTGCCAGCAGCTTAGATCGTTTGACAGCCTATGGCTACACCTTC. Residues: CASSLDRLTAYGYTF.

V usage is TRBV7-6 and J usage is TRBJ2-7; D remains ambiguous. V was shortened by 1 base and J by 0 bases, with 10 bases between the two germline ends. There are 15 residues in the CDR3. Germline-derived CDR1 and CDR2 are SGHVS and FNYEAQ. CDR3 protein: CASSLEQSSSYEQYF. The CDR3 bases are TGTGCCAGCAGCTTAGAACAGTCGAGCTCCTACGAGCAGTACTTC.

This clone has a handful of counts. The chain uses TRBV14 and TRBJ1-1; D may be TRBD1 (6 bases). Germline CDR1 and CDR2: SGHDN and FVKESK. The CDR3 runs 14 residues. The germline V and J ends were trimmed by 4 bases and 1 base, with 10 bases remaining between them. CDR3 DNA sequence: TGTGCCAGCAGCCGCCTGGACAGGAACACTGAAGCTTTCTTT. Residues: CASSRLDRNTEAFF. Looking up the rest from reference TRBV14 and TRBJ1-1 gives the full variable domain: EAGVTQFPSHSVIEKGQTVTLRCDPISGHDNLYWYRRVMGKEIKFLLHFVKESKQDESGMPNNRFLAERTGGTYSTLKVQPAELEDSGVYFCASSRLDRNTEAFFGQGTRLTVV.

The rearrangement joins TRBV7-2 to TRBJ2-3; 9 bases fit TRBD2. J was trimmed by 2 bases and V by 4 bases; bases with no gene match: 4. Germline CDR1 is SGHTA and CDR2 is FQGNSA. The CDR3 contains 15 residues. The CDR3 DNA sequence: TGTGCCAGCAGCTCGACTAGCGGAGTCACAGATACGCAGTATTTT. Its translation: CASSSTSGVTDTQYF. The complete variable domain, with remaining parts taken from reference TRBV7-2 and TRBJ2-3, reads GAGVSQSPSNKVTEKGKDVELRCDPISGHTALYWYRQSLGQGLEFLIYFQGNSAPDKSGLPSDRFSAERTGGSVSTLTIQRTQQEDSAVYLCASSSTSGVTDTQYFGPGTRLTVL.

The rearrangement uses TRBV21-1 and TRBJ2-5; the table's D gene call, TRBD2, was not cross checked with the DNA. TRBV21-1 is listed as a pseudogene. The CDR3 is made up of 21 amino acids. The CDR3 DNA is TGTGCCAGCAGCAGACTGACCCCCGGACTAGCGGGAGCCCCCTTCTATGAGACCCAGTACTTC. Translating gives CASSRLTPGLAGAPFYETQYF.